What follows are 15 T cell receptor beta chains derived from one specimen sequenced in a study of regulatory T cells in long-lasting Graves disease. Time point here: persistent/refractory GD, antithyroid drugs over 5 years with positive TRAb. The TCR library used RNA extracted from PBMCs. Through Arm-PCR of CDR3 regions and iRepertoire HTBI primers, TCR beta libraries were built. TCRdb ran MiXCR on the multiplex PCR reads and lists one entry per CDR3 protein. The data show 700,000 or so distinct CDR3 sequences, 25% to 35% seen once. The sequenced sample was peripheral blood mononuclear cells (PBMCs), obtained when the disease was refractory, from a patient treated with antithyroid drugs. These receptors all come from a female donor with Graves disease.

V usage is TRBV19 and J usage is TRBJ1-1, with TRBD1 as a possible D gene (6 bases). The CDR3 sequence is 12 residues long. Germline CDR1 reads LNHDA; CDR2 reads SQIVND (reference sequence). V was trimmed by 4 bases and J by 10 bases, leaving 13 bases between them. CDR3 region: CASSTNQGRAFF. Written as DNA, the CDR3 is TGTGCCAGTAGTACCAATCAGGGGAGAGCTTTCTTT.

CDR3 protein: CATSREGRDHEKLFF. CDR3 sequence (DNA): TGTGCCACCAGCAGAGAGGGGAGGGACCATGAAAAACTGTTTTTT. This chain links TRBV15 with TRBJ1-4, with D perhaps matching TRBD1 (5 bases). This CDR3 comprises 15 residues. The V end was cut by 0 bases, the J end by 6 bases, with 11 bases between. In germline, CDR1 is LNHNV, CDR2 YYDKDF (reference sequence).

Worth noting for this clonotype: A single base separates this from a much larger clone, so it may be a read error. The chain uses TRBV2 and TRBJ2-7; perhaps TRBD1 as D (6 bases). Germline V CDR1 and CDR2: SNHLY, FYNNEI. The CDR3 covers 14 residues. Trimming pared 6 bases from V and 3 bases from J, leaving 15 bases between. CDR3 DNA sequence: TGTGCCAGCAGGGACCTACAGGGAGTCTACGAGCAGTACTTC. It specifies CASRDLQGVYEQYF.

The chain couples TRBV20-1 to TRBJ2-5; TRBD1 or TRBD2 may be the D gene (5 bases each). Germline CDR1 and CDR2: DFQATT and SNEGSKA (reference sequence). The CDR3 runs to 13 residues. The ends were cut back, 5 bases at V and 5 bases at J, with 15 bases in the middle. CDR3 region: CSAPGPVWETQYF. The CDR3, as DNA: TGCAGTGCTCCGGGACCCGTGTGGGAGACCCAGTACTTC.

The V gene is TRBV29-1, the J gene TRBJ1-2, with TRBD1 as a possible D gene (5 bases). V lost 8 bases and J 2 bases, leaving 21 bases between the germline ends. CDR3 length equals 15 residues. Germline loops: CDR1 SQVTM, CDR2 ANQGSEA. Here the CDR3 reads CSISGLREENYGYTF. CDR3 nucleotides: TGCAGCATATCAGGGCTCAGGGAGGAAAACTATGGCTACACCTTC.

In this sample, this clonotype turned up a few times. This sequence joins TRBV4-1 and TRBJ1-5; D is perhaps TRBD1 (5 bases). Trimming left V 0 bases short and J 0 bases short, with 15 bases between. In germline, CDR1 is MGHRA, CDR2 YSYEKL. This CDR3 has 18 residues. As DNA, the CDR3 is TGCGCCAGCAGCCAAGACAGGGAGCACCTTTATAGCAATCAGCCCCAGCATTTT. Protein product: CASSQDREHLYSNQPQHF.

The chain employs TRBV28 and TRBJ2-2; no firm D call. The germline V and J ends were trimmed by 4 bases and 7 bases, with 7 bases remaining between them. The CDR3 extends over 12 amino acids. Germline-derived CDR1 and CDR2 are MDHEN and SYDVKM. The CDR3 is CASSSPHGELFF. CDR3 sequence (DNA): TGTGCCAGCAGTTCACCGCACGGGGAGCTGTTTTTT.

CDR3 in DNA: TGTGCCAGCTCATCTGCCGGCCGGCTGGGTGGCTACACCTTC. Protein sequence: CASSSAGRLGGYTF. V gene TRBV2 combines with J gene TRBJ1-2; D gene ambiguous. Trimming took 8 bases from V and 7 from J, leaving 20 bases between them. This CDR3 region has 14 residues. Germline V gene lookup returns CDR1 SNHLY and CDR2 FYNNEI.

This clonotype was counted between two and nine times. The rearrangement joins TRBV10-2 to TRBJ1-5; a weak D match, TRBD1 (5 bases). The V and J ends lost 4 bases and 5 bases respectively, with 18 bases between them. CDR3 length equals 16 residues. Germline V gene data show CDR1 as WSHSY and CDR2 as SAAADI. The CDR3 DNA is TGCGCCAGCAGTGCCGGGGCGAACCAGGCTTATCAGCCCCAGCATTTT. Protein product: CASSAGANQAYQPQHF.

This chain joins TRBV19 and TRBJ1-1, with 7 positions matching TRBD1. The germline gives CDR1 LNHDA, CDR2 SQIVND (reference sequence). This CDR3 has 12 residues. Losses at the gene ends were 3 bases for V and 7 bases for J; bases not matched to a gene: 2. Written as DNA, the CDR3 is TGTGCCAGTAGTATCCCAGGGGGTGAAGCTTTCTTT. Translation gives CASSIPGGEAFF.

The V gene is TRBV30, the J gene TRBJ1-6; D might be TRBD1 (5 bases). The CDR3 runs to 14 residues. The ends were cut back, 2 bases at V and 5 bases at J, with 10 bases in the middle. Germline loops: CDR1 GTSNPN, CDR2 SVGIG (reference sequence). The CDR3 protein is CAWSRGRDNSPLHF. CDR3 bases: TGTGCCTGGAGTAGGGGCAGGGATAATTCACCCCTCCACTTT.

This clonotype was recorded once. V and J are TRBV3-1 and TRBJ2-7, with D possibly TRBD1 on 6 matching bases. Germline V gene data show CDR1 as LGHDT and CDR2 as YNNKEL (reference sequence). V dropped 0 bases and J dropped 3 bases, with 12 bases sitting between them. This CDR3 has 15 residues. The CDR3 spells CASSQETGRNYEQYF. CDR3 DNA: TGTGCCAGCAGCCAAGAGACAGGTCGAAACTACGAGCAGTACTTC.

This clonotype was recorded at least ten times. The V gene is TRBV11-1, the J gene TRBJ2-2; a weak D match, TRBD2 (5 bases). Trimming stripped 5 bases from V and 5 bases from J, with 12 bases between. CDR1 is SGHAT, CDR2 FQDESV, per germline (reference sequence). The CDR3 length is 14 residues. CDR3 bases: TGTGCCAGCAGCCCCAGCCGAGGGACCGGGGAGCTGTTTTTT. The encoded protein is CASSPSRGTGELFF.

This clonotype came up a few times. This chain uses TRBV5-1 with TRBJ1-3; TRBD1 matches 8 bases. Trimming at V came to 5 bases and at J to 2 bases, leaving 3 bases not matched to a gene. This CDR3 is built from 14 residues. CDR1 is SGHRS and CDR2 is YFSETQ in the germline V gene. The CDR3, as DNA: TGCGCCAGCAGACCGGACAGGGCTGGAAACACCATATATTTT. It encodes CASRPDRAGNTIYF.

The chain is built from TRBV3-1 and TRBJ1-5; the D gene is possibly TRBD1 (6 bases). From germline, CDR1 is LGHDT and CDR2 YNNKEL (reference sequence). The CDR3 sequence is 14 residues long. Trimming pared 1 base from V and 7 bases from J, leaving 11 bases between. This chain's CDR3 is CASSQAGGPQPQHF. CDR3 nucleotides: TGTGCCAGCAGCCAAGCTGGGGGGCCCCAGCCCCAGCATTTT.